The rows below give T cell receptor beta chains drawn from one sample of a study of T-cell memory formation after mild COVID-19. MiXCR, run by TCRdb on the 5' RACE reads, gives a single entry per CDR3 protein. The data contain around 390,000 distinct CDR3 sequences, 16% of them singletons. Sequencing was carried out using PBMCs or a T cell subset sorted from them (not recorded which). The receptors were gathered from a man younger than 35 who had mild COVID-19 (a few samples of this study predate the infection). Cell type and time point are not known. Both conserved end residues are part of each CDR3. Each record gives: D gene, V gene, J gene, CDR3 length, clone size, CDR3 protein, CDR3 DNA. D genes are given only for firm matches. Clone size is not always given. Where it is, it says once, few, many or a class for expanded clones.

>-|TRBV14|TRBJ2-3|13|few
CASSPSDGSQGYF
TGTGCCAGCAGCCCTTCGGACGGCAGTCAGGGGTATTTT
>-|TRBV4-1|TRBJ1-5|12|few
CASSQVGAPQHF
TGCGCCAGCAGCCAAGTGGGCGCGCCCCAGCATTTT
>TRBD2|TRBV19|TRBJ2-3|13|-
CASSGRLPDTQYF
TGTGCCAGCAGCGGGAGGTTGCCGGATACGCAGTATTTT
>TRBD1|TRBV7-2|TRBJ2-5|15|few
CASSPRQGEGETQYF
TGTGCCAGCAGCCCGAGACAGGGGGAAGGAGAGACCCAGTACTTC
>-|TRBV5-4|TRBJ2-2|14|-
CASGFLQGSGELFF
TGTGCCAGCGGATTTTTACAGGGATCCGGGGAGCTGTTTTTT
>-|TRBV5-1|TRBJ2-5|13|few
CASSSTVEETQYF
TGCGCCAGCAGCAGCACAGTAGAAGAGACCCAGTACTTC
>TRBD2|TRBV3-1|TRBJ2-1|15|-
CASSPSSGGSIEQFF
TGTGCCAGCAGCCCCTCTAGCGGGGGATCCATTGAGCAGTTCTTC
>-|TRBV29-1|TRBJ2-7|15|-
CSVGPGWGMPYEQYF
TGCAGCGTTGGTCCCGGATGGGGCATGCCCTACGAGCAGTACTTC
>-|TRBV7-2|TRBJ2-1|13|-
CASRSGGTDEQFF
TGTGCCAGCAGATCCGGGGGTACAGATGAGCAGTTCTTC
>-|TRBV27|TRBJ1-2|14|few
CASSTWAGGGGYTF
TGTGCCAGCAGCACGTGGGCAGGCGGAGGCGGCTACACCTTC
>-|TRBV19|TRBJ2-4|11|-
CASTVGNIQYF
TGTGCCAGCACCGTCGGAAACATTCAGTACTTC
>TRBD2|TRBV7-8|TRBJ2-2|16|many
CASSQLAGGSSGELFF
TGTGCCAGCAGCCAACTAGCGGGGGGTTCCTCCGGGGAGCTGTTTTTT
>TRBD1|TRBV6-5|TRBJ1-3|17|-
CASSYVHTGGSGNTIYF
TGTGCCAGCAGTTACGTTCATACAGGGGGCTCTGGAAACACCATATATTTT
>-|TRBV28|TRBJ1-6|16|few
CASSLFTGLNNSPLHF
TGTGCCAGCAGTTTATTCACGGGGTTAAATAATTCACCCCTCCACTTT